A single sample gave rise to the 27 T cell receptor beta chains below, sequenced in a study of blood T cell repertoires in COVID-19. The repertoire was sequenced with immunoSEQ multiplex PCR; TCRdb's copy has only in-frame clones and lacks some. The sample lists 59,000 or so clones, approximately 91% occurring once. The source material was peripheral blood. The receptors here all came from a human donor in a cohort sampled during active COVID-19.

The CDR3 loop is CASSHRDRVVNEQFF. The CDR3 region has the DNA TGTGCCAGCAGTCACCGGGACAGGGTGGTCAATGAGCAGTTCTTC. This sequence joins TRBV6-4 and TRBJ2-1, with 9 bases fitting TRBD1. Germline assignment: CDR1 MRHNA and CDR2 SNTAGT. After removal of 5 bases from V and 6 bases from J, the junction contained 8 bases not matched to a gene. The CDR3 is 15 residues long.

Turning to this clone: Other nucleotide sequences in the sample specify the same CDR3. The rearrangement joins TRBV28 to TRBJ2-7, with TRBD2 as a possible D gene (5 bases). This CDR3 region has 12 residues. Deletions cut 3 bases from V and 2 bases from J, with 5 bases between. Per germline, CDR1 MDHEN and CDR2 SYDVKM. DNA for the CDR3: TGTGCCAGCAGTTTGGGAGCCTACGAGCAGTACTTC. This codes for CASSLGAYEQYF. The whole variable domain, remainder taken from reference TRBV28 and TRBJ2-7, is DVKVTQSSRYLVKRTGEKVFLECVQDMDHENMFWYRQDPGLGLRLIYFSYDVKMKEKGDIPEGYSVSREKKERFSLILESASTNQTSMYLCASSLGAYEQYFGPGTRLTVT.

J is TRBJ2-1 and V is TRBV5-4, with 10 bases aligning to TRBD2. The V gene end was trimmed by 4 bases and the J gene end by 9 bases; junction bases not matched to a gene: 13. The CDR3 is 16 amino acids. Looked up from germline, CDR1 is SGHNT and CDR2 is YYREEE (reference sequence). The DNA for the CDR3 is TGTGCCAGCAGCCACGGGGGGCTAGCGGGAGACACTGAGCAGTTCTTC. Protein: CASSHGGLAGDTEQFF.

The chain carries TRBV2 and TRBJ1-5; D call uncertain. Germline V CDR1 and CDR2: SNHLY, FYNNEI. Trimming took off 6 bases at V and 0 bases at J, with 3 bases between the two ends. This CDR3 comprises 12 residues. For the CDR3, the DNA is TGTGCCAGCAGGTATAGCAATCAGCCCCAGCATTTT. Translated: CASRYSNQPQHF.

This clone was picked up one time. The CDR3 DNA is TGCAGCGTTGGGAGCGGGCAAGAGACCCAGTACTTC. Protein product: CSVGSGQETQYF. The chain couples TRBV29-1 to TRBJ2-5, with D tentatively TRBD2 (6 bases). Germline V gene lookup returns CDR1 SQVTM and CDR2 ANQGSEA. This CDR3 is built from 12 residues. The ends were cut back, 4 bases at V and 2 bases at J, with 8 bases in the middle.

The CDR3 loop is CASSFGRGYGYTF. The CDR3 bases are TGTGCCAGCAGTTTTGGCAGAGGCTATGGCTACACCTTC. V gene TRBV12-3 or TRBV12-4 combines with J gene TRBJ1-2; no clear D. The CDR3 covers 13 residues. Trimming cost V 3 bases and J 4 bases, with 9 bases left between them.

V and J are TRBV5-6 and TRBJ1-6; D is ambiguous. The V gene's germline CDR1 is SGHDT and CDR2 YYEEEE. CDR3 length: 13 residues. With 4 bases removed from V and 7 bases from J, the gap between germline ends came to 9 bases. CDR3 bases: TGTGCCAGCAGCCTTGACACGAATTCACCCCTCCACTTT. Translation gives CASSLDTNSPLHF.

The V and J genes are TRBV7-3 and TRBJ1-2; D uncertain. The CDR3 sequence is 15 residues long. Germline assignment: CDR1 SGHTA and CDR2 FQGTGA. V lost 0 bases to trimming and J lost 2 bases, with 10 bases between them. The CDR3 loop is CASSLTSESNYGYTF. CDR3 bases: TGTGCCAGCAGCTTAACGTCCGAGAGCAACTATGGCTACACCTTC.

V is TRBV6-2 or TRBV6-3 and J is TRBJ2-7; no firm D call. The CDR3 length is 14 residues. V lost 5 bases and J lost 2, with 13 bases in between. Germline CDR1 and CDR2: MNHEY and SVGEGT. CDR3 sequence: CASSAGQPPYEQYF. CDR3 DNA: TGTGCCAGCAGTGCTGGGCAGCCCCCCTACGAGCAGTACTTC.

This chain links TRBV7-3 with TRBJ2-5; 8 positions match TRBD2. Per germline, CDR1 SGHTA and CDR2 FQGTGA. This CDR3 has 15 residues. Trimming at V came to 5 bases and at J to 5 bases, leaving 10 bases not matched to a gene. CDR3 protein: CASSPLGGGRETQYF. CDR3 nucleotides: TGTGCCAGCAGCCCCCTCGGGGGGGGAAGGGAGACCCAGTACTTC.

The chain is built from TRBV4-2 and TRBJ1-4; 7 bases map to TRBD1. The CDR3 is 15 amino acids. CDR1 and CDR2 from the germline V gene are LGHNA and YNFKEQ. The V and J ends lost 4 bases and 6 bases, in that order; junction bases with no gene match: 8. CDR3 loop: CASSRGDSRDEKLFF. The CDR3 coding sequence is TGTGCCAGCAGCCGGGGGGACAGCCGGGATGAAAAACTGTTTTTT.

V usage is TRBV5-1 and J usage is TRBJ2-1, with D perhaps TRBD2 (5 bases). The V gene's germline CDR1 is SGHRS and CDR2 YFSETQ. The CDR3 is 16 amino acids. V gave up 0 bases and J gave up 0 bases, with 10 bases separating them. The CDR3 loop is CASSLDLASSYNEQFF. The CDR3 DNA sequence: TGCGCCAGCAGCTTGGACCTAGCCAGCTCCTACAATGAGCAGTTCTTC.

This clone turned up a few times. The chain links TRBV7-9 to TRBJ2-7; tentative D call: TRBD2 (5 bases). The CDR3 is made up of 13 amino acids. Germline V gene lookup returns CDR1 SEHNR and CDR2 FQNEAQ (reference sequence). Between the trimmed V and J ends, which lost 0 bases and 3 bases, there was a span of 6 bases. The CDR3 loop is CASSLAGLYEQYF. In DNA form, the CDR3 reads TGTGCCAGCAGCTTAGCTGGACTCTACGAGCAGTACTTC. The whole variable domain, remainder taken from reference TRBV7-9 and TRBJ2-7, is DTGVSQNPRHKITKRGQNVTFRCDPISEHNRLYWYRQTLGQGPEFLTYFQNEAQLEKSRLLSDRFSAERPKGSFSTLEIQRTEQGDSAMYLCASSLAGLYEQYFGPGTRLTVT.

This chain joins TRBV4-1 and TRBJ2-1; 7 nucleotides match TRBD2. Unmatched junction bases numbered 9, after V lost 0 bases and J lost 10 bases. CDR1 is MGHRA, CDR2 YSYEKL, per germline. The CDR3 consists of 15 residues. This CDR3 is CASSQEGGGGHEQFF. CDR3 sequence (DNA): TGCGCCAGCAGCCAAGAGGGGGGGGGAGGACACGAGCAGTTCTTC.

The gene calls are TRBV7-9 and TRBJ2-7; 7 bases map to TRBD1. The CDR3 runs 16 residues. Germline V gene data show CDR1 as SEHNR and CDR2 as FQNEAQ (reference sequence). V shed 1 base and J 2 bases; nucleotides not matched to a gene: 8. The CDR3 nucleotides are TGTGCCAGCAGCTTAGTTCGAGGGGGCACCACCTACGAGCAGTACTTC. Amino acids: CASSLVRGGTTYEQYF.

The V gene is TRBV7-2, the J gene TRBJ2-5; D gene uncertain. V lost 5 bases and J 6 bases, leaving 13 bases between the germline ends. From germline, CDR1 is SGHTA and CDR2 FQGNSA. The length of the CDR3 is 13 residues. DNA for the CDR3: TGTGCCAGCAGCCAAGGCGGTACGAAGACCCAGTACTTC. Translated, it gives CASSQGGTKTQYF.

This chain links TRBV4-2 with TRBJ1-4; 9 nucleotides agree with TRBD1. V dropped 4 bases and J dropped 5; count of bases not matched to a gene: 14. Germline V CDR1 and CDR2: LGHNA, YNFKEQ. The CDR3 loop spans 18 amino acids. The DNA of the CDR3 is TGTGCCAGCAGCCCGGAGGGGGTACTTGGGACAGGGAATGAAAAACTGTTTTTT. It specifies CASSPEGVLGTGNEKLFF.

The V gene is TRBV4-2, the J gene TRBJ2-7; maybe TRBD2 (6 bases). Germline CDR1 and CDR2: LGHNA and YNFKEQ. There are 15 residues in the CDR3. With 0 bases removed from V and 4 bases from J, the gap between germline ends came to 13 bases. CDR3 nucleotide sequence: TGTGCCAGCAGCCAAGATTTTTTCGGGGGATACGAGCAGTACTTC. Its protein is CASSQDFFGGYEQYF.

CDR3 sequence reads: CASRRQGSTGELFF. As DNA, the CDR3 is TGTGCCAGCAGGCGCCAGGGGAGCACCGGGGAGCTGTTTTTT. This chain links TRBV28 with TRBJ2-2; possible D gene TRBD1, 6 bases. The CDR3 sequence is 14 residues long. Trimming pared 6 bases from V and 4 bases from J, leaving 12 bases between. Germline loops: CDR1 MDHEN, CDR2 SYDVKM.

This chain joins TRBV3-1 (or the pseudogene TRBV3-2) and TRBJ2-5, with D possibly matching TRBD2 (6 bases). V dropped 0 bases and J dropped 1 base, with 12 bases sitting between them. CDR1 LGHDT and CDR2 YNNKEL come from the germline V gene (reference sequence). This CDR3 comprises 16 residues. CDR3 bases: TGTGCCAGCAGCCAAGATCTGAACGGGGGCCAAGAGACCCAGTACTTC. Its protein is CASSQDLNGGQETQYF.

The V call is TRBV10-1, the J call TRBJ1-1; D unresolved. Germline loops: CDR1 WNHNN, CDR2 SYGVQD (reference sequence). The CDR3 consists of 14 residues. V dropped 1 base and J dropped 1 base, with 7 bases sitting between them. The CDR3 loop reads CASSEYRGNTEAFF. Written as DNA, the CDR3 is TGCGCCAGCAGTGAGTACCGGGGGAACACTGAAGCTTTCTTT.

This chain joins TRBV14 and TRBJ2-1; 8 nucleotides agree with TRBD1. CDR1 SGHDN and CDR2 FVKESK come from the germline V gene. J lost 9 bases, V lost 1 base, and 5 bases had no gene match. The CDR3 is 14 residues long. As DNA, the CDR3 is TGTGCCAGCAGCCAAGGCCACAGGGGGTTTGAGCAGTTCTTC. This translates into CASSQGHRGFEQFF.

The chain links TRBV7-2 to TRBJ2-1; tentative D call: TRBD2 (5 bases). V lost 1 base to trimming and J lost 8 bases, with 15 bases between them. This CDR3 region has 15 residues. Germline CDR1 SGHTA, CDR2 FQGNSA. The DNA for the CDR3 is TGTGCCAGCAGCTTAGGGCTAGCAACCGTCGATGAGCAGTTCTTC. This translates into CASSLGLATVDEQFF.

The chain links TRBV11-2 to TRBJ2-7, with 8 bases identical to TRBD1. Germline V gives CDR1 SGHAT, CDR2 FQNNGV. The CDR3 runs 16 residues. J lost 1 base, V lost 0 bases, and 5 bases had no gene match. CDR3 in DNA: TGTGCCAGCAGCTTAGATCCGACAGGGGTATCCTACGAGCAGTACTTC. It is translated as CASSLDPTGVSYEQYF. Complete variable domain (other parts from reference TRBV11-2 and TRBJ2-7): EAGVAQSPRYKIIEKRQSVAFWCNPISGHATLYWYQQILGQGPKLLIQFQNNGVVDDSQLPKDRFSAERLKGVDSTLKIQPAKLEDSAVYLCASSLDPTGVSYEQYFGPGTRLTVT.

The chain has TRBV28 and TRBJ1-2, with 10 positions matching TRBD1. V was pared by 4 bases and J by 5 bases, with 4 bases of the junction left unmatched. CDR1 and CDR2 (germline): MDHEN, SYDVKM. This CDR3 comprises 14 residues. CDR3 sequence reads: CASSYGQGGYGYTF. DNA for the CDR3: TGTGCCAGCAGTTATGGACAGGGGGGGTATGGCTACACCTTC.

J is TRBJ1-6 and V is TRBV19; D might be TRBD1 (5 bases). Germline loops: CDR1 LNHDA, CDR2 SQIVND (reference sequence). V gave up 2 bases and J gave up 6 bases, with 8 bases separating them. The CDR3 runs to 14 residues. The chain's CDR3 is CASSIQGGNSPLHF. DNA for the CDR3: TGTGCCAGTAGTATACAGGGAGGTAATTCACCCCTCCACTTT.

V usage is TRBV27 and J usage is TRBJ2-7, with TRBD2 as a possible D gene (5 bases). The length of the CDR3 is 12 residues. The germline gives CDR1 MNHEY, CDR2 SMNVEV (reference sequence). V was trimmed by 1 base and J by 6 bases, leaving 7 bases between them. CDR3 protein: CASSLYGLEQYF. The CDR3 DNA follows: TGTGCCAGCAGTTTATATGGACTCGAGCAGTACTTC.